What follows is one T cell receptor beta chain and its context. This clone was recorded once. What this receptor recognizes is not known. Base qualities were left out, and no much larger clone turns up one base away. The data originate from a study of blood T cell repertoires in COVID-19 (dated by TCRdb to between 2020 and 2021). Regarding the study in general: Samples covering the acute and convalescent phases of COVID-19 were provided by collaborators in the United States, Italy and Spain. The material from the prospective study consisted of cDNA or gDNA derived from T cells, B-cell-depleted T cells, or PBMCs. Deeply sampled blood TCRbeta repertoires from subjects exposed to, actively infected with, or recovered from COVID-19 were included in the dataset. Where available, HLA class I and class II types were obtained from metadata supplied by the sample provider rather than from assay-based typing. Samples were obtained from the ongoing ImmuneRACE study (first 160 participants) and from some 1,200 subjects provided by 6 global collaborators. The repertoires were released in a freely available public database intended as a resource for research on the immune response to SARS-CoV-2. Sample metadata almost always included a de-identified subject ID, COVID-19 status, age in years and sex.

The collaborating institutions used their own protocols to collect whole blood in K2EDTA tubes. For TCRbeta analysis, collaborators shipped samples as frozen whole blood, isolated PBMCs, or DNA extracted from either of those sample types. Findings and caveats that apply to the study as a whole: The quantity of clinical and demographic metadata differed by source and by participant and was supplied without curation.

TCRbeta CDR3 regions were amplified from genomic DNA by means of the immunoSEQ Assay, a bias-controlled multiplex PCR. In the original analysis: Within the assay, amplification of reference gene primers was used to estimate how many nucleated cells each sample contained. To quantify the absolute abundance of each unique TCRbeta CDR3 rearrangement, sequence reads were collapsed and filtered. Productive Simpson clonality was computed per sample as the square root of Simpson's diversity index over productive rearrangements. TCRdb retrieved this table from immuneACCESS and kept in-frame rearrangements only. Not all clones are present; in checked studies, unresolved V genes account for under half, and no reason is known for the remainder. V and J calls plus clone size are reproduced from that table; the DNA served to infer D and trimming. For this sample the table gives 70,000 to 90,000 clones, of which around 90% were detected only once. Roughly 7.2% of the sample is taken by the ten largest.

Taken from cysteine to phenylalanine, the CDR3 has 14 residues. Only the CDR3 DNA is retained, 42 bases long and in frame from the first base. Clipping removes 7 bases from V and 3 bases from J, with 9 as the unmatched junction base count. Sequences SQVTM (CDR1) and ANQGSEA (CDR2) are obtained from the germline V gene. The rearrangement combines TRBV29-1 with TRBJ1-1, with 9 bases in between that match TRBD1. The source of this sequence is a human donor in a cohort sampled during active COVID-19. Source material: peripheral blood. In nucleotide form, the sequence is TGCAGCGCCACGACAGGGGGAATAGACACTGAAGCTTTCTTT. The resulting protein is CSATTGGIDTEAFF.